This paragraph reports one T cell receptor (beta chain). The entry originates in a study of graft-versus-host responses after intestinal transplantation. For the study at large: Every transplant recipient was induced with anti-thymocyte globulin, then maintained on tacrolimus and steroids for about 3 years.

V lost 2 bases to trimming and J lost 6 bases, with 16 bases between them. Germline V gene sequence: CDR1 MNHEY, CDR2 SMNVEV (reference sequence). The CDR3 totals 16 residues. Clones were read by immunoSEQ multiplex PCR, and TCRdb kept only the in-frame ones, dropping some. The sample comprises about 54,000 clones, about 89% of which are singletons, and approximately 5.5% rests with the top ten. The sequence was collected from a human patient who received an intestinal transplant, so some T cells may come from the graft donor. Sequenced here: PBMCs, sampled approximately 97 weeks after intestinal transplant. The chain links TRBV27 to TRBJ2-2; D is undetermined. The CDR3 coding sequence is TGTGCCAGCAGTTTAGGGTTCCCCGTTGTTTCCGGGGAGCTGTTTTTT. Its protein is CASSLGFPVVSGELFF.